A selection of T cell receptor beta chains follows, all from one sample in a study of cytomegalovirus exposure and HLA in healthy donors. The table came from immunoSEQ multiplex PCR; TCRdb's copy has only in-frame clones and leaves some out. The sample holds nearly 95,000 clones, 7.6% seen once. Source material: PBMCs. Every receptor here comes from a man in his fifties in good health and CMV-seronegative. The CDR3 runs from the conserved cysteine through the conserved F or W. D genes are given only for firm matches. Clone size is shown for a subset of rows, as once, few, many or a class of expanded clone.

clone_size	d_call	v_call	j_call	cdr3_nt	cdr3_aa
few	NA	TRBV30	TRBJ2-3	TGTGCCTGGAGTGTGGACAGCGATACGCAGTATTTT	CAWSVDSDTQYF
NA	NA	TRBV10-2	TRBJ2-5	TGCGCCAGCGCCAGAGCGGCTTACCAAGAGACCCAGTACTTC	CASARAAYQETQYF
NA	NA	TRBV7-3	TRBJ2-3	TGTGCCAGCAGCTCCGATTTACTAGTTATCGCAGATAAGCAGTATTTT	CASSSDLLVIADKQYF
few	TRBD1	TRBV5-1	TRBJ2-7	TGCGCCAGCAGTGGACAGGGATCCCAATACGAGCAGTACTTC	CASSGQGSQYEQYF
few	NA	TRBV7-8	TRBJ1-5	TGTGCCAGCAGCCCCTTCCCCGTCGCAGGGGTTTTCCAGCCCCAGCATTTT	CASSPFPVAGVFQPQHF
few	TRBD1	TRBV5-4	TRBJ1-1	TGTGCCAGCAGCCTGGACCGGACAGGGCACACTGAAGCTTTCTTT	CASSLDRTGHTEAFF
NA	TRBD1	TRBV19	TRBJ2-7	TGTGCCAGTAGGACCGGACAGGGCGCATCCTACGAGCAGTACTTC	CASRTGQGASYEQYF
few	TRBD1	TRBV28	TRBJ1-5	TGTGCCAGCAGTTTATATTTAGGGACAGGGGGCGCGGGAAGCAATCAGCCCCAGCATTTT	CASSLYLGTGGAGSNQPQHF
NA	NA	TRBV5-1	TRBJ1-2	TGCGCCAGCAGCTTGTCTCTGGGTGGGGAGGACGGCTACACCTTC	CASSLSLGGEDGYTF
NA	TRBD1	TRBV6-1	TRBJ1-5	TGTGCCAGCACACTTCAGGGGGATCAGCCCCAGCATTTT	CASTLQGDQPQHF
NA	NA	TRBV2	TRBJ1-5	TGTGCCAGCAGGCAGGGAAATAGCAATCAGCCCCAGCATTTT	CASRQGNSNQPQHF
NA	NA	TRBV6-1	TRBJ2-5	TGTGCCAGCAGTGACCCATGGACAGGGAGGGGAACCCAGTACTTC	CASSDPWTGRGTQYF
many	NA	TRBV28	TRBJ1-5	TGTGCCAGCAGTTGGAGAGGCCTCAATCAGCCCCAGCATTTT	CASSWRGLNQPQHF
NA	NA	TRBV7-9	TRBJ1-3	TGTGCCAGCAGCTTAGGAGGTGGAAACACCATATATTTT	CASSLGGGNTIYF
NA	NA	TRBV19	TRBJ2-1	TGTGCCAGTAGTGCACGACACAGGGAAATCCCTTACAATGAGCAGTTCTTC	CASSARHREIPYNEQFF
NA	NA	TRBV6-4	TRBJ2-2	TGTGCCAGCAGTGTTGAAGCGCACCTGAACACCGGGGAGCTGTTTTTT	CASSVEAHLNTGELFF
few	NA	TRBV19	TRBJ2-3	TGTGCCAGTAGGGCTCTTTCGCGGGGATCCACAGATACGCAGTATTTT	CASRALSRGSTDTQYF
NA	TRBD2	TRBV27	TRBJ2-1	TGTGCCAGCAGTTGGGGGGGGACTTACAATGAGCAGTTCTTC	CASSWGGTYNEQFF
few	TRBD2	TRBV2	TRBJ2-5	TGTGCCAGCAGTAGCGGGGGGGGCCAAGAGACCCAGTACTTC	CASSSGGGQETQYF
NA	NA	TRBV9	TRBJ2-5	TGTGCCAGCAGCGTAGGGGTGACATTCCAAGAGACCCAGTACTTC	CASSVGVTFQETQYF
few	TRBD1	TRBV5-1	TRBJ1-4	TGCGCCAGCAGCTTGGGCCGACAGGGGGCCTCCCCTGAAAAACTGTTTTTT	CASSLGRQGASPEKLFF
NA	TRBD1	TRBV6-1	TRBJ1-5	TGTGCCAGCAGTGGCTCTCAGGGGGCCGGTCAGCCCCAGCATTTT	CASSGSQGAGQPQHF
few	TRBD1	TRBV9	TRBJ1-2	TGTGCCAGCAGCGGAACCGGGACAGGGGCTGGCTACACCTTC	CASSGTGTGAGYTF
NA	TRBD1	TRBV15	TRBJ1-3	TGTGCCACCAGCAGTAGGAGGGGGCTCTCTGGAAACACCATATATTTT	CATSSRRGLSGNTIYF
few	NA	TRBV7-9	TRBJ2-3	TGTGCCAGCAGCTTAATGGACTACACAGATACGCAGTATTTT	CASSLMDYTDTQYF
few	NA	TRBV12-5	TRBJ2-1	TGTGCTAGTGGTTTGCGGGAGAATGAGCAGTTCTTC	CASGLRENEQFF
few	TRBD1	TRBV27	TRBJ2-7	TGTGCCAGCAGTTTATGGCAGGGGGTTTCCTACGAGCAGTACTTC	CASSLWQGVSYEQYF
NA	NA	TRBV7-9	TRBJ2-2	TGTGCCAGCAGCTTAGGTTTCCTAGAGCCCACCGGGGAGCTGTTTTTT	CASSLGFLEPTGELFF
NA	NA	TRBV29-1	TRBJ1-1	TGCAGCGTTGTCCCCGGGGGGAACACTGAAGCTTTCTTT	CSVVPGGNTEAFF
few	NA	TRBV7-8	TRBJ1-1	TGTGCCAGCAGCTTCCAGGGCGACACTGAAGCTTTCTTT	CASSFQGDTEAFF
few	NA	TRBV5-1	TRBJ2-7	TGCGCCAGCAGGGTGTACCCTATTCAGGACGAGCAGTACTTC	CASRVYPIQDEQYF
NA	NA	TRBV7-2	TRBJ1-5	TGTGCCAGCAGCTTTTCCTTTGGCAATCAGCCCCAGCATTTT	CASSFSFGNQPQHF
NA	NA	TRBV30	TRBJ1-4	TGTGCCTCCGGTGGTCAGGGAGGAGGGAATGAAAAACTGTTTTTT	CASGGQGGGNEKLFF
NA	TRBD1	TRBV4-1	TRBJ1-2	TGCGCCAGCAGCCAAGATCGGGACAGGGGCTACACCTTC	CASSQDRDRGYTF
few	TRBD2	TRBV13	TRBJ2-7	TGTGCCAGCAGCTTAGTGCTAGCGGGCGAGCAGTACTTC	CASSLVLAGEQYF
NA	NA	TRBV7-9	TRBJ2-5	TGTGCCAGCAGCCCGGCCGGGAGACAAGAGATGGCCCAGTACTTC	CASSPAGRQEMAQYF
NA	NA	TRBV28	TRBJ1-5	TGTGCCAGCAGGGACTATAATCAGCCCCAGCATTTT	CASRDYNQPQHF
NA	NA	TRBV6-7	TRBJ1-5	TGTGCCAACATAGAGATACAGGGAACCCCGCATCAGCCCCAGCATTTT	CANIEIQGTPHQPQHF
NA	TRBD1	TRBV28	TRBJ1-4	TGTGCCAGCAGTTCCGGGACAGTAGTTGAAAAACTGTTTTTT	CASSSGTVVEKLFF
medium-sized	NA	TRBV7-9	TRBJ2-2	TGTGCCAGCAGCCTTCTCACCGGGGAGCTGTTTTTT	CASSLLTGELFF
NA	NA	TRBV5-6	TRBJ2-7	TGTGCCAGCAGCCGGGACACGGGCTCCTACGAGCAGTACTTC	CASSRDTGSYEQYF
few	NA	TRBV5-1	TRBJ1-6	TGCGCCAGCAGCTTGGACGGGGGTTATAATTCACCCCTCCACTTT	CASSLDGGYNSPLHF
NA	TRBD1	TRBV7-7	TRBJ1-2	TGTGCTAGCAGCTCCATAGGGGGCAGGGCAGGTGGCTACACCTTC	CASSSIGGRAGGYTF
few	NA	TRBV5-1	TRBJ2-5	TGCGCCAGCACCCAGACAGGTGTGGGGGAGACCCAGTACTTC	CASTQTGVGETQYF
NA	NA	TRBV6-5	TRBJ2-6	TGTGCCAGCAGCACCCAGGGGTCTGGGGCCAACGTCCTGACTTTC	CASSTQGSGANVLTF
NA	TRBD1	TRBV7-6	TRBJ1-5	TGTGCCAGCGGGCAGGGGGTGGGCAATCAGCCCCAGCATTTT	CASGQGVGNQPQHF
NA	NA	TRBV27	TRBJ1-5	TGTGCCAGCAGTCCGAGCACAGGGATAAATCAGCCCCAGCATTTT	CASSPSTGINQPQHF
NA	TRBD1	TRBV6-4	TRBJ2-7	TGTGCCAGCAGGGGGACAGGCTGGGGCTACGAGCAGTACTTC	CASRGTGWGYEQYF
NA	NA	TRBV29-1	TRBJ2-3	TGCAGCGTCGGAGGGGGCAGGGAAAACACAGATACGCAGTATTTT	CSVGGGRENTDTQYF
NA	NA	TRBV28	TRBJ2-7	TGTGCCAGCAGTCGGCGGAGCTCCTACGAGCAGTACTTC	CASSRRSSYEQYF
few	TRBD1	TRBV10-3	TRBJ1-5	TGTGCCATCAGTGCGGACAGGGCCAGCAATCAGCCCCAGCATTTT	CAISADRASNQPQHF
once	NA	TRBV12-2	TRBJ2-2	TGTGCAGGTCGCTTAGTAGCGGGGGATGGACAGGGGAACACCGGGGAGCTGTTTTTT	CAGRLVAGDGQGNTGELFF
NA	TRBD2	TRBV18	TRBJ2-7	TGTGCCAGCTCACAAACCGGACTAGCGGGGGGGCCCATTTTCTACGAGCAGTACTTC	CASSQTGLAGGPIFYEQYF
NA	NA	TRBV19	TRBJ2-5	TGTGCCAGTAGCAGGACAGTAGAAGAGACCCAGTACTTC	CASSRTVEETQYF
NA	TRBD1	TRBV30	TRBJ1-2	TGTGCCTCCACAGGGGGCTCGGATAAAAAGGGGTATGGCTACACCTTC	CASTGGSDKKGYGYTF
NA	NA	TRBV5-6	TRBJ1-2	TGTGCCAGCAGCTCGGTGGACAGATCTTATGGCTACACCTTC	CASSSVDRSYGYTF
few	TRBD1	TRBV2	TRBJ1-1	TGTGCCAGCAGTGTGGACAGGGAAGGCGCCACTGAAGCTTTCTTT	CASSVDREGATEAFF